The rows below give T cell receptor beta chains drawn from one sample of a study of spatial heterogeneity in lung cancer. TCRdb itself ran the 5' RACE reads through MiXCR, one entry per CDR3 protein. The sample lists 45,000 to 65,000 distinct CDR3 sequences; about 7.4% were seen once. The source was PBMCs, collected at follow-up. The receptors were sampled from a female donor with early-stage non-small cell lung cancer. Both conserved end residues are part of each CDR3. D genes are given only for firm matches. The size field is filled for only some rows; it gives once, few, many or a size class.

TRBJ2-3	many	TRBV29-1	TRBD1	TGCAGCGTTGAGGAGGGACAGGTGAATTTTTTGGATACGCAGTATTTT	CSVEEGQVNFLDTQYF
TRBJ2-1	NA	TRBV4-3	NA	TGCGCCAGCAGCCCCGCCCCCCGGGTGGGTGAGCAGTTCTTC	CASSPAPRVGEQFF
TRBJ2-5	NA	TRBV6-5	TRBD2	TGTGCCAGCAGAACTAGCGGGGCGGGCAAAGAGACCCAGTACTTC	CASRTSGAGKETQYF
TRBJ2-3	NA	TRBV5-6	TRBD2	TGTGCCAGCAGCTCTAGCGGGGGGTCAGATACGCAGTATTTT	CASSSSGGSDTQYF
TRBJ2-3	few	TRBV7-9	NA	TGTGCCAGCAGCGGATCGGGCTCTGGCCCAGATACGCAGTATTTT	CASSGSGSGPDTQYF
TRBJ2-5	NA	TRBV5-1	NA	TGCGCCAGCAGTAGTGGGTCGGAAGAGACCCAGTACTTC	CASSSGSEETQYF
TRBJ1-4	many	TRBV7-9	NA	TGTGCCAGCAGCCCTCGACGGTCAACTAATGAAAAACTGTTTTTT	CASSPRRSTNEKLFF
TRBJ2-1	many	TRBV7-9	TRBD1	TGTGCCAGCAGCGCAACAGGGGGCCCCTACAATGAGCAGTTCTTC	CASSATGGPYNEQFF
TRBJ2-1	many	TRBV28	TRBD2	TGTGCCAGCACTTTGACTAGCGGGGGGTGGTACAATGAGCAGTTCTTC	CASTLTSGGWYNEQFF
TRBJ1-1	NA	TRBV12-3/TRBV12-4	NA	TGTGCCAGCAGGGGAACCTCGGGCACTGAAGCTTTCTTT	CASRGTSGTEAFF
TRBJ2-3	many	TRBV15	NA	TGTGCCACCACCGAAGGGGGGCCGGTGAGCACAGATACGCAGTATTTT	CATTEGGPVSTDTQYF
TRBJ1-2	few	TRBV9	TRBD1	TGTGCCAGCAGCCCCACCCCCGGACAGGAATATGGCTACACCTTC	CASSPTPGQEYGYTF
TRBJ2-7	many	TRBV7-2	NA	TGTGCCAGCAGCCCAAGGCCAGATTACGAGCAGTACTTC	CASSPRPDYEQYF
TRBJ1-1	few	TRBV6-2/TRBV6-3	TRBD1	TGTGCCAGCAGTCGGACAGGGGAGAACACTGAAGCTTTCTTT	CASSRTGENTEAFF
TRBJ2-5	NA	TRBV11-2	NA	TGTGCCAGCAGAATTGGGGAGACCCAGTACTTC	CASRIGETQYF
TRBJ2-7	few	TRBV6-5	TRBD2	TGTGCCAGCAGTTTAGTACCACCGGGACTAGCGGGGGGGGACTCCTACGAGCAGTACTTC	CASSLVPPGLAGGDSYEQYF
TRBJ1-4	NA	TRBV20-1	NA	TGCAGTGTCGGCTCCGAAAAACTGTTTTTT	CSVGSEKLFF
TRBJ2-7	few	TRBV7-3	NA	TGTGCCAGCAGCTTAGGCGGGGGCGCATCCTACGAGCAGTACTTC	CASSLGGGASYEQYF
TRBJ2-5	many	TRBV5-4	NA	TGTGCCAGCAGCTTGATGAAGACCCAGTACTTC	CASSLMKTQYF
TRBJ2-1	few	TRBV7-6	TRBD2	TGTGCCAGCAGCTTACCTAGCGGGCCCGGCTCAAGGTCACGCTCCTACAATGAGCAGTTCTTC	CASSLPSGPGSRSRSYNEQFF
TRBJ1-4	few	TRBV20-1	NA	TGCAGTGCTAGAAATCCGGGAACGAATGAAAAACTGTTTTTT	CSARNPGTNEKLFF
TRBJ2-5	NA	TRBV7-9	NA	TGTGCCAGCAGCTTAGTCCTGGGGGCGCGGGAGACCCAGTACTTC	CASSLVLGARETQYF
TRBJ2-7	NA	TRBV27	NA	TGTGCCAGCAGTGCCGGCTTGGGGATCTACGAGCAGTACTTC	CASSAGLGIYEQYF
TRBJ1-2	NA	TRBV3-1	TRBD1	TGTGCCAGCAGCCAAAGCCCAACAGGGGGCTTTAATGGCTACACCTTC	CASSQSPTGGFNGYTF
TRBJ2-3	many	TRBV14	NA	TGTGCCAGCAGCCGGGCTGGGCGGGGAGGGCAGTATTTT	CASSRAGRGGQYF
TRBJ1-2	NA	TRBV12-3/TRBV12-4	TRBD1	TGTGCCAGCAGTCCAAGGACAGGGAATGGCTACACCTTC	CASSPRTGNGYTF
TRBJ2-5	NA	TRBV7-8	NA	TGTGCCAGCAGCTTTTCACAGGCCCAAGAGACCCAGTACTTC	CASSFSQAQETQYF
TRBJ2-1	many	TRBV11-2	TRBD2	TGTGCCAGCAGCTTAGATCGGGGACTAGCGGGGGTCCCGGCCAATGAGCAGTTCTTC	CASSLDRGLAGVPANEQFF
TRBJ1-1	many	TRBV12-3/TRBV12-4	NA	TGTGCCAGCAGTCCAGGGTGGGACACTGAAGCTTTCTTT	CASSPGWDTEAFF
TRBJ1-1	many	TRBV27	TRBD1	TGTGCCAGCAGCAGGGGGGCGACCCTGAACACTGAAGCTTTCTTT	CASSRGATLNTEAFF
TRBJ1-1	many	TRBV20-1	NA	TGCAGTGCTAGAGATAGAAGCAGGGTGAACACTGAAGCTTTCTTT	CSARDRSRVNTEAFF
TRBJ1-5	many	TRBV14	TRBD1	TGTGCCAGTACCCGGGACAGGGGAGACAGCAATCAGCCCCAGCATTTT	CASTRDRGDSNQPQHF
TRBJ1-3	NA	TRBV7-2	NA	TGTGCCAGCAGCTTAAGAAGGGGCTCTGGAAACACCATATATTTT	CASSLRRGSGNTIYF
TRBJ1-2	many	TRBV5-5	TRBD1	TGTGCCAGCAGCACCGGGACAGGAGTCTATGGCTACACCTTC	CASSTGTGVYGYTF